Following are 20 T cell receptor beta chains from one sample sequenced in a study of low-dose radiotherapy and immunotherapy resistance in tumors. TRAV- and TRBV-specific primers primed first-strand cDNA, covering alpha and beta chains. A constant-region primer paired with the V-primer adapter amplified TCRs over approximately 18 PCR cycles. In TCRdb, the reads were re-called with MiXCR into one record per CDR3 protein. This table holds tens of thousands of distinct CDR3 sequences, around 20% found once. The time point denotes: after trial treatment. Regarding treatment: LDRT plus nivolumab, ipilimumab, low-dose cyclophosphamide and aspirin (RACIN trial). The input for sequencing was PBMCs, taken after low-dose radiotherapy plus immunotherapy. All receptors derive from a female donor with ovarian cancer.

This clonotype was counted at least ten times. The chain links TRBV7-8 to TRBJ1-2; D uncertain. V was pared by 4 bases and J by 8 bases, with 14 bases between. The CDR3 is made up of 13 amino acids. CDR1 and CDR2 from the germline V gene are SGHVS and FQNEAQ. CDR3 sequence (DNA): TGTGCCAGCAGCTCGGTCCAGGTGGAAGGCTACACCTTC. It codes for CASSSVQVEGYTF. The entire variable domain, with the rest obtained from reference TRBV7-8 and TRBJ1-2, is as follows: GAGVSQSPRYKVAKRGQDVALRCDPISGHVSLFWYQQALGQGPEFLTYFQNEAQLDKSGLPSDRFFAERPEGSVSTLKIQRTQQEDSAVYLCASSSVQVEGYTFGSGTRLTVV.

There are many counts of this clonotype. The chain combines TRBV7-8 with TRBJ2-7; 7 nucleotides match TRBD1. Germline lookup yields CDR1 SGHVS and CDR2 FQNEAQ. The length of the CDR3 is 13 residues. Trimming took 1 base from V and 4 from J; bases not matched to a gene: 1. The CDR3 spells CASSLDRGYEQYF. CDR3 DNA: TGTGCCAGCAGCTTAGACAGGGGTTACGAGCAGTACTTC.

V gene TRBV29-1 combines with J gene TRBJ2-2; D not resolved. V dropped 5 bases and J dropped 0 bases, with 10 bases sitting between them. The CDR3 loop spans 14 amino acids. The germline V gene has CDR1 SQVTM and CDR2 ANQGSEA. The CDR3 DNA sequence: TGCAGCGTTTTCAGCCTCTCGAACACCGGGGAGCTGTTTTTT. It translates to CSVFSLSNTGELFF.

This clonotype was seen ten or more times. The chain combines TRBV6-1 with TRBJ2-2; 8 bases are a match to TRBD1. The CDR3 spans 15 residues. V shed 6 bases, J shed 2 bases, and the junction held 5 bases outside the gene matches. Germline V gives CDR1 MNHNS, CDR2 SASEGT. The CDR3 DNA follows: TGTGCCAGCAGAACAGGGGGAGTCAACACCGGGGAGCTGTTTTTT. It encodes CASRTGGVNTGELFF.

Remarks on this clonotype: With only one base between it and a far larger clone, this is likely a read error. This CDR3 fails to terminate in the conserved phenylalanine or tryptophan, so it likely reflects a read error. The chain joins TRBV13 to TRBJ1-2, with 8 bases identical to TRBD1. The V and J ends lost 10 bases and 5 bases, in that order; junction bases with no gene match: 12. Germline V gene lookup returns CDR1 PRHDT and CDR2 FYEKMQ (reference sequence). CDR3 length: 14 residues. The CDR3 region has the DNA TGTGCCACCAACCTCCTCGGGACAGGATATGGCTACACCTAC. Residues: CATNLLGTGYGYTY.

This clonotype was seen ten or more times. V usage is TRBV10-1 and J usage is TRBJ2-2; no clear D. Germline V gene data show CDR1 as WNHNN and CDR2 as SYGVQD (reference sequence). The CDR3 consists of 14 residues. The germline V and J ends were trimmed by 3 bases and 6 bases, with 11 bases remaining between them. CDR3 amino acids: CASSDAVVPGELFF. The CDR3 DNA reads TGCGCCAGCAGTGACGCCGTCGTCCCCGGGGAGCTGTTTTTT.

This chain links TRBV5-4 with TRBJ1-2, with 8 bases that match TRBD1. J was trimmed by 6 bases and V by 0 bases; bases with no gene match: 10. Germline V gives CDR1 SGHNT, CDR2 YYREEE (reference sequence). This CDR3 is 16 amino acids long. CDR3 in DNA: TGTGCCAGCAGCTTGGGGGTAGACAGGGGAAGAGATGGCTACACCTTC. The encoded protein is CASSLGVDRGRDGYTF.

In its sample, this clonotype was seen many times. This chain links TRBV20-1 with TRBJ2-1; TRBD2 is a possible D gene (6 bases). The CDR3 length is 13 residues. In germline, CDR1 is DFQATT, CDR2 SNEGSKA (reference sequence). The V end was cut by 1 base, the J end by 7 bases, with 11 bases between. The CDR3: CSARGTAGNEQFF. In DNA form, the CDR3 reads TGCAGTGCTAGAGGGACGGCGGGGAATGAGCAGTTCTTC.

Ten or more counts support this clonotype. The rearrangement links TRBV5-6 to TRBJ1-2; maybe TRBD1 (5 bases). Deletions cut 3 bases from V and 8 bases from J, with 14 bases between. Germline V gene sequence: CDR1 SGHDT, CDR2 YYEEEE. The CDR3 spans 13 residues. Written as DNA, the CDR3 is TGTGCCAGCAGCTCCGGGGCCGGGGGAGGCTACACCTTC. It codes for CASSSGAGGGYTF.

The sample holds many counts of this clonotype. V is TRBV3-1 and J is TRBJ2-5, with D tentatively TRBD1 or TRBD2 (5 bases each). Germline V gene lookup returns CDR1 LGHDT and CDR2 YNNKEL (reference sequence). The CDR3 contains 15 residues. Trimming left V 3 bases short and J 1 base short, with 12 bases between. The CDR3 here is CASSQQRGLQETQYF. The CDR3, as DNA: TGTGCCAGCAGCCAGCAACGGGGCCTCCAAGAGACCCAGTACTTC.

This clonotype has ten or more counts. This chain's CDR3 is CASSLGSGVWTEAFF. CDR3 nucleotides: TGTGCCAGCAGCTTAGGGTCAGGGGTTTGGACTGAAGCTTTCTTT. This sequence joins TRBV7-9 and TRBJ1-1; possible D gene TRBD1, 6 bases. The CDR3 contains 15 residues. Trimming cost V 1 base and J 5 bases, with 14 bases left between them. Per germline, CDR1 SEHNR and CDR2 FQNEAQ (reference sequence).

This clonotype has a count of ten or more. The chain is built from TRBV6-2 or TRBV6-3 and TRBJ2-7; possible D gene TRBD2, 6 bases. The CDR3 covers 15 residues. Germline CDR1 MNHEY, CDR2 SVGEGT. Trimming took 5 bases from V and 3 from J, leaving 17 bases between them. Here the CDR3 DNA reads TGTGCCAGCAGTCTAACGGAGGGCCGACTCTACGAGCAGTACTTC. Translated: CASSLTEGRLYEQYF.

Ten or more counts support this clonotype. This chain connects TRBV28 to TRBJ2-3; D might be TRBD2 (5 bases). The V and J ends lost 6 bases and 0 bases respectively, with 19 bases between them. Germline V gives CDR1 MDHEN, CDR2 SYDVKM. The CDR3 is made up of 17 amino acids. CDR3 bases: TGTGCCAGCAGGTGGAGGTCCTCTGGGCTAAGCACAGATACGCAGTATTTT. This translates into CASRWRSSGLSTDTQYF.

This clonotype has ten or more counts. This CDR3 reads CASTLRQITDTQYF. CDR3 bases: TGTGCCAGCACCCTAAGACAGATCACAGATACGCAGTATTTT. The chain employs TRBV2 and TRBJ2-3; D possibly corresponds to TRBD1 (5 bases). The CDR3 consists of 14 residues. V lost 7 bases, J lost 2 bases, and 13 bases lay in between. The germline CDR1 and CDR2 sequences are SNHLY and FYNNEI.

V and J are TRBV3-1 and TRBJ1-4; D uncertain. Germline V gene sequence: CDR1 LGHDT, CDR2 YNNKEL (reference sequence). The CDR3 length is 15 residues. Between the trimmed V and J ends, which lost 1 base and 6 bases, there was a span of 12 bases. CDR3 DNA sequence: TGTGCCAGCAGCCAAGCGAGCGATTGGTATGAAAAACTGTTTTTT. This gives the protein CASSQASDWYEKLFF.

V usage is TRBV5-5 and J usage is TRBJ2-5, with TRBD1 matching 9 bases. This CDR3 contains 14 residues. CDR1 is SGHKS, CDR2 YYEKEE, per germline (reference sequence). J was trimmed by 5 bases and V by 0 bases; bases with no gene match: 2. CDR3 DNA sequence: TGTGCCAGCAGCTTGGACAGGGGGCGGGAGACCCAGTACTTC. Translation gives CASSLDRGRETQYF.

The V and J genes are TRBV11-2 and TRBJ2-7; D is possibly TRBD2 (5 bases). Germline V CDR1 and CDR2: SGHAT, FQNNGV. The V end was cut by 5 bases, the J end by 2 bases, with 16 bases between. There are 15 residues in the CDR3. The CDR3 region is CASSLRSGPTYEQYF. The DNA for the CDR3 is TGTGCCAGCAGCCTACGCAGCGGACCCACCTACGAGCAGTACTTC.

This clonotype has a count of ten or more. The chain carries TRBV29-1 and TRBJ2-7; 11 nucleotides match TRBD1. With 6 bases clipped from V and 2 bases from J, the junction kept 6 bases outside the gene matches. The CDR3 extends over 14 amino acids. Germline V lookup: CDR1 SQVTM, CDR2 ANQGSEA. CDR3 coding DNA: TGCAGCGTGTTACCGGGACAGGGGGCCTACGAGCAGTACTTC. It yields the protein CSVLPGQGAYEQYF.

The chain is built from TRBV10-3 and TRBJ1-5, with D maybe TRBD1 (5 bases). V dropped 4 bases and J dropped 0 bases, with 10 bases sitting between them. From germline, CDR1 is ENHRY and CDR2 SYGVKD. The CDR3 spans 15 residues. DNA of the CDR3: TGTGCCATCAGTGTTGGGACGGATAGCAATCAGCCCCAGCATTTT. This codes for CAISVGTDSNQPQHF.

This clonotype was observed many times. The V gene is TRBV10-3, the J gene TRBJ1-6; D gene uncertain. Per the germline V gene, CDR1 is ENHRY and CDR2 is SYGVKD. V gave up 4 bases and J gave up 7 bases, with 8 bases separating them. The CDR3 extends over 13 amino acids. As DNA, the CDR3 is TGTGCCATCAGTGGGTCTCGGAATTCACCCCTCCACTTT. Amino acid sequence: CAISGSRNSPLHF.